Listed below are T cell receptor beta chains from one sample, sequenced in a study of blood T cell repertoires in COVID-19. Here immunoSEQ multiplex PCR was the method, and the copy in TCRdb shows in-frame clones only, minus some. The sample records 230,000 or so clones, approximately 89% being singletons. Sequencing input: peripheral blood. The source is a woman aged 40 to 50 who had recovered from COVID-19. Each CDR3 is given without its conserved first and last residue. Fields, in order: D gene, V gene, J gene, CDR3 protein. D genes are given only for firm matches.

TRBD1	TRBV2	TRBJ2-2	ASSALQGRTGELF
NA	TRBV12-1	TRBJ1-5	ASSYQPGQGALGNQPQH
TRBD2	TRBV6-5	TRBJ2-1	ASSYSTSGEYNEQF
TRBD1	TRBV12-5	TRBJ2-7	ASGRDRDGEQY
NA	TRBV19	TRBJ2-1	ASSIGGFREQF
TRBD1	TRBV7-2	TRBJ1-1	ASSLVGTGGMNTEAF
NA	TRBV21-1	TRBJ2-3	ASSKVWTSGRGSTDTQY
NA	TRBV7-9	TRBJ1-2	ASSWGGAGGYT
TRBD1	TRBV4-1	TRBJ2-3	ASSPYRGPTDTQY
NA	TRBV4-3	TRBJ2-2	ASSQEPVRVFEAGELF
NA	TRBV3-1/TRBV3-2	TRBJ2-5	ASSQDPGYETQY
NA	TRBV7-7	TRBJ2-2	ASSLRQRTGELF
TRBD2	TRBV7-7	TRBJ2-3	ASSPPLSGSLTDTQY
NA	TRBV3-1/TRBV3-2	TRBJ1-6	ASKNRGVNSPLH
TRBD1	TRBV7-3	TRBJ2-6	ASSLTGGDLTGANVLT
NA	TRBV27	TRBJ2-5	ASSWGGETQY
NA	TRBV6-5	TRBJ1-1	ASSPSGGGTEAF
NA	TRBV19	TRBJ2-5	ASSNRVSETQY
NA	TRBV19	TRBJ2-1	ASSIALQGRVYNEQF
NA	TRBV6-1	TRBJ2-3	ASSEIPGSERTDTQY
NA	TRBV7-2	TRBJ1-2	ASSPSSNYGYT
NA	TRBV3-1/TRBV3-2	TRBJ2-5	ASSQEGPKTQY
TRBD1	TRBV9	TRBJ1-4	ASSVGQGAGEKLF
NA	TRBV7-2	TRBJ1-6	ARGNGRSYNSPLH
NA	TRBV5-4	TRBJ2-7	ASSLDSGSYEQY
NA	TRBV9	TRBJ1-2	ASSVDSNRGYGYT
TRBD2	TRBV5-1	TRBJ2-1	ASSLAGSGRALNEQF
NA	TRBV7-2	TRBJ2-3	ASSFYRAPDTQY
NA	TRBV4-3	TRBJ1-2	ASSQVRGDYGYT
NA	TRBV6-5	TRBJ1-3	ASSSRGGGRNTIY
NA	TRBV11-2	TRBJ2-1	ASSFLSSYNEQF
NA	TRBV12-3/TRBV12-4	TRBJ1-1	ASSSRGYTEAF
NA	TRBV5-4	TRBJ1-2	ASRGTGGYGYT
TRBD1	TRBV2	TRBJ1-1	ASSGQGDSYTEAF
TRBD1	TRBV4-1	TRBJ2-7	ASSQGGQGYEQY